The clone carrying this T cell receptor (beta chain) was counted a few times. What it recognizes is unknown. The data originate from a study of T cell repertoires in cytomegalovirus infection. Study-level background: Shared public TCR beta signatures pointed to both CMV infection and a matching HLA type.

TCRdb itself ran the reads through MiXCR, one entry per CDR3 protein. The repertoire holds over 300,000 distinct CDR3 sequences, with roughly 15% as singletons. The study, taken as a whole, reports: Totalled public TCR beta family frequency picked out people who carried CMV plus the relevant HLA. What dominated the ex vivo response were HLA-C-restricted CMV-specific TCR beta clonotypes.

Source material: PBMCs. The origin of this receptor is a human donor in good health (CMV status not recorded). Some clones in this sample may be carry-over from other donors' samples.

The CDR3 here is CASSQNALTATSTDTQYF. The CDR3 DNA is TGTGCCAGCAGCCAGAACGCGCTTACAGCTACTAGCACAGATACGCAGTATTTT. The chain couples TRBV3-1 to TRBJ2-3; D remains unclear. The CDR3 extends over 18 amino acids. V was shortened by 3 bases and J by 0 bases, with 19 bases between the two germline ends. Germline loops: CDR1 LGHDT, CDR2 YNNKEL (reference sequence).